The 15 T cell receptor beta chains given below trace back to one sample, sequenced in a study of beta chain features in type 1 diabetes. Of the isolated RNA, all was reverse transcribed, and so the sequenced material was expressed TCRB transcripts. The data were produced by immunoSEQ multiplex PCR, yet TCRdb's version contains in-frame clones alone and is incomplete. The sample lists roughly 230,000 clones; about 9.3% were seen once. Source material: naive CD4+ T cells from blood. Every receptor here comes from a woman younger than 35 in good health.

This clone appeared a few times. The rearrangement joins TRBV19 to TRBJ1-2; tentative D call: TRBD1 (6 bases). CDR1 LNHDA and CDR2 SQIVND come from the germline V gene (reference sequence). Between the trimmed V and J ends, which lost 5 bases and 4 bases, there was a span of 14 bases. The CDR3 covers 14 residues. The CDR3 sequence: CASSPDRNFYGYTF. CDR3 bases: TGTGCCAGTAGTCCCGACAGGAATTTCTATGGCTACACCTTC.

This clone has more than one count but fewer than ten. In DNA, the CDR3 is TGTGCCAGCAGCTTAAGGGGGGGGGTCACTGAAGCTTTCTTT. Its protein product is CASSLRGGVTEAFF. The chain is built from TRBV7-9 and TRBJ1-1; possibly TRBD1 for D (6 bases). V was cut by 2 bases and J by 4 bases, with 11 bases left in between. The CDR3 has 14 residues. CDR1 and CDR2 from the germline V gene are SEHNR and FQNEAQ (reference sequence).

About this clone: The sample holds other DNA sequences that translate to the same CDR3. V gene TRBV30 combines with J gene TRBJ1-1, with a possible D match to TRBD1 (6 bases). V lost 0 bases, J lost 4 bases, and 12 bases lay in between. Germline CDR1 and CDR2: GTSNPN and SVGIG (reference sequence). The CDR3 runs 14 residues. In DNA, the CDR3 is TGTGCCTGGAGTGTACGGAGGGGGGGCACTGAAGCTTTCTTT. Encoded protein: CAWSVRRGGTEAFF.

The CDR3 DNA is TGCAGCGCCTCCGGGACTCTGAGGACTGAAGCTTTCTTT. The encoded protein is CSASGTLRTEAFF. The J gene is TRBJ1-1, the V gene TRBV29-1; the D gene is possibly TRBD1 (5 bases). V shed 7 bases and J shed 5 bases, with 17 bases lying between them. From germline, CDR1 is SQVTM and CDR2 ANQGSEA. CDR3 length equals 13 residues.

A few counts support this clone. The chain joins TRBV23-1 to TRBJ1-6; a possible D gene is TRBD1 (6 bases). TRBV23-1 is known as an ORF, though its function is uncertain. This CDR3 contains 15 residues. V was pared by 0 bases and J by 8 bases, with 11 bases between. CDR3 sequence reads: CASSQSNRDDSPLHF. The DNA of the CDR3 is TGCGCCAGCAGTCAATCGAACAGGGATGATTCACCCCTCCACTTT.

V and J are TRBV2 and TRBJ1-5, with a weak D call TRBD1 (6 bases). The V gene lost 4 bases and the J gene lost 9 bases, with 13 bases spanning the gap. The CDR3 totals 13 residues. Germline assignment: CDR1 SNHLY and CDR2 FYNNEI. The DNA for the CDR3 is TGTGCCAGCAGTGCTCAGGGGCGGCCGCCCCAGCATTTT. Encoded protein: CASSAQGRPPQHF.

The V gene is TRBV7-2, the J gene TRBJ2-5; possible D gene TRBD2, 6 bases. Germline V gene lookup returns CDR1 SGHTA and CDR2 FQGNSA. V was trimmed by 3 bases and J by 5 bases, leaving 7 bases between them. The CDR3 has 12 residues. CDR3 sequence: CASSFGGETQYF. The CDR3 DNA sequence: TGTGCCAGCAGCTTTGGGGGGGAGACCCAGTACTTC.

The rearrangement joins TRBV7-3 to TRBJ2-1, with 8 bases lining up with TRBD1. V lost 4 bases, J lost 6 bases, and 5 bases stayed unmatched. This CDR3 has 14 residues. CDR1 and CDR2 (germline): SGHTA, FQGTGA. CDR3 amino acids: CASSSRDRSNEQFF. CDR3 nucleotides: TGTGCCAGCAGCTCCCGGGACAGGAGCAATGAGCAGTTCTTC.

The V call is TRBV6-1, the J call TRBJ1-1; the D is unclear. There are 13 residues in the CDR3. V was clipped by 5 bases and J by 3 bases, with 10 bases between them. Germline V gene sequence: CDR1 MNHNS, CDR2 SASEGT. The CDR3 loop is CASSRGSYTEAFF. The CDR3 nucleotides are TGTGCCAGCAGTAGAGGTTCGTACACTGAAGCTTTCTTT.

This clone came up a few times. The rearrangement joins TRBV19 to TRBJ2-3; the D gene is possibly TRBD1 (6 bases). Germline V gene data show CDR1 as LNHDA and CDR2 as SQIVND (reference sequence). Trimming took 4 bases from V and 5 from J, leaving 10 bases between them. This CDR3 is built from 13 residues. The CDR3 reads CASSTTGLDTQYF. CDR3 in DNA: TGTGCCAGTAGTACTACAGGGCTAGATACGCAGTATTTT.

The chain has TRBV19 and TRBJ2-2; TRBD2 aligns across 9 bases. CDR1 is LNHDA, CDR2 SQIVND, per germline (reference sequence). This CDR3 comprises 16 residues. Trimming cost V 0 bases and J 4 bases; bases outside gene matches: 3. CDR3 DNA sequence: TGTGCCAGTAGTATAGAGGCTAGCGGGGCCACCGGGGAGCTGTTTTTT. It translates to CASSIEASGATGELFF.

The chain is built from TRBV30 and TRBJ1-1; the D gene is possibly TRBD1 (6 bases). Germline V gene sequence: CDR1 GTSNPN, CDR2 SVGIG (reference sequence). This CDR3 region has 13 residues. The ends were cut back, 6 bases at V and 2 bases at J, with 13 bases in the middle. CDR3 region: CACWTERNTEAFF. In DNA form, the CDR3 reads TGTGCCTGCTGGACAGAGAGAAACACTGAAGCTTTCTTT. The complete variable domain, with remaining parts taken from reference TRBV30 and TRBJ1-1, reads SQTIHQWPATLVQPVGSPLSLECTVEGTSNPNLYWYRQAAGRGLQLLFYSVGIGQISSEVPQNLSASRPQDRQFILSSKKLLLSDSGFYLCACWTERNTEAFFGQGTRLTVV.

This clone was counted only a few times. The chain employs TRBV7-9 and TRBJ2-7, with 7 bases fitting TRBD1. This CDR3 contains 13 residues. The germline V gene encodes CDR1 SEHNR and CDR2 FQNEAQ (reference sequence). With V trimmed by 1 base and J by 5 bases, 2 bases remained unmatched. The CDR3 loop is CASSLGQGNEQYF. The CDR3 DNA reads as TGTGCCAGCAGCTTAGGACAGGGTAACGAGCAGTACTTC.

This chain uses TRBV18 with TRBJ1-1; unclear D gene. This CDR3 has 16 amino acids. Trimming removed 3 bases from V and 0 bases from J, with 14 bases in between. Looked up from germline, CDR1 is KGHSH and CDR2 is LQKENI. This chain's CDR3 is CASSPFLTAMNTEAFF. The CDR3 bases are TGTGCCAGCTCACCCTTTCTAACAGCTATGAACACTGAAGCTTTCTTT.

This clone has just a few counts. The chain combines TRBV12-5 with TRBJ2-3; 8 bases line up with TRBD1. The ends lost 6 bases at V and 2 bases at J; junction bases unmatched: 4. This CDR3 is 14 amino acids long. CDR1 is LGHNT, CDR2 FRNRAP, per germline. In DNA, the CDR3 is TGTGCTAGTGGAGGGACAGGACACACAGATACGCAGTATTTT. Residues: CASGGTGHTDTQYF.